This entry concerns a single TCR beta chain. What it binds is not known. Patient tissue came from resections in Japan or China, 2014–2017. Two lung cancer pathologists independently confirmed each histologic diagnosis. The sample belongs to a study of immune evolution from preneoplasia to lung adenocarcinoma. General study findings and limits: KRAS-mutant nodules had the highest T cell clonality. Normal lung had highest clonality; later lesions appeared denser, more diverse.

Clones were sequenced by immunoSEQ multiplex PCR, and TCRdb holds only the in-frame ones, with some missing. The sample carries around 10,000 clones, 80% recorded once. The TCR sequence derives from a person aged 70 to 79 with lung adenocarcinoma. Some clones in this sample may be carry-over from other donors' samples. Sample: FFPE minimally invasive lung adenocarcinoma tissue.

This CDR3 reads CAWATWDRGRGQPQHF. As DNA, the CDR3 is TGTGCCTGGGCGACCTGGGACAGGGGAAGGGGGCAGCCCCAGCATTTT. The rearrangement uses TRBV30 and TRBJ1-5, with 10 nucleotides matching TRBD1. CDR1 and CDR2 from the germline V gene are GTSNPN and SVGIG (reference sequence). Trimming cost V 5 bases and J 7 bases; bases outside gene matches: 14. The CDR3 extends over 16 amino acids. Supplemented by reference TRBV30 and TRBJ1-5, the full variable domain reads SQTIHQWPATLVQPVGSPLSLECTVEGTSNPNLYWYRQAAGRGLQLLFYSVGIGQISSEVPQNLSASRPQDRQFILSSKKLLLSDSGFYLCAWATWDRGRGQPQHFGDGTRLSIL.